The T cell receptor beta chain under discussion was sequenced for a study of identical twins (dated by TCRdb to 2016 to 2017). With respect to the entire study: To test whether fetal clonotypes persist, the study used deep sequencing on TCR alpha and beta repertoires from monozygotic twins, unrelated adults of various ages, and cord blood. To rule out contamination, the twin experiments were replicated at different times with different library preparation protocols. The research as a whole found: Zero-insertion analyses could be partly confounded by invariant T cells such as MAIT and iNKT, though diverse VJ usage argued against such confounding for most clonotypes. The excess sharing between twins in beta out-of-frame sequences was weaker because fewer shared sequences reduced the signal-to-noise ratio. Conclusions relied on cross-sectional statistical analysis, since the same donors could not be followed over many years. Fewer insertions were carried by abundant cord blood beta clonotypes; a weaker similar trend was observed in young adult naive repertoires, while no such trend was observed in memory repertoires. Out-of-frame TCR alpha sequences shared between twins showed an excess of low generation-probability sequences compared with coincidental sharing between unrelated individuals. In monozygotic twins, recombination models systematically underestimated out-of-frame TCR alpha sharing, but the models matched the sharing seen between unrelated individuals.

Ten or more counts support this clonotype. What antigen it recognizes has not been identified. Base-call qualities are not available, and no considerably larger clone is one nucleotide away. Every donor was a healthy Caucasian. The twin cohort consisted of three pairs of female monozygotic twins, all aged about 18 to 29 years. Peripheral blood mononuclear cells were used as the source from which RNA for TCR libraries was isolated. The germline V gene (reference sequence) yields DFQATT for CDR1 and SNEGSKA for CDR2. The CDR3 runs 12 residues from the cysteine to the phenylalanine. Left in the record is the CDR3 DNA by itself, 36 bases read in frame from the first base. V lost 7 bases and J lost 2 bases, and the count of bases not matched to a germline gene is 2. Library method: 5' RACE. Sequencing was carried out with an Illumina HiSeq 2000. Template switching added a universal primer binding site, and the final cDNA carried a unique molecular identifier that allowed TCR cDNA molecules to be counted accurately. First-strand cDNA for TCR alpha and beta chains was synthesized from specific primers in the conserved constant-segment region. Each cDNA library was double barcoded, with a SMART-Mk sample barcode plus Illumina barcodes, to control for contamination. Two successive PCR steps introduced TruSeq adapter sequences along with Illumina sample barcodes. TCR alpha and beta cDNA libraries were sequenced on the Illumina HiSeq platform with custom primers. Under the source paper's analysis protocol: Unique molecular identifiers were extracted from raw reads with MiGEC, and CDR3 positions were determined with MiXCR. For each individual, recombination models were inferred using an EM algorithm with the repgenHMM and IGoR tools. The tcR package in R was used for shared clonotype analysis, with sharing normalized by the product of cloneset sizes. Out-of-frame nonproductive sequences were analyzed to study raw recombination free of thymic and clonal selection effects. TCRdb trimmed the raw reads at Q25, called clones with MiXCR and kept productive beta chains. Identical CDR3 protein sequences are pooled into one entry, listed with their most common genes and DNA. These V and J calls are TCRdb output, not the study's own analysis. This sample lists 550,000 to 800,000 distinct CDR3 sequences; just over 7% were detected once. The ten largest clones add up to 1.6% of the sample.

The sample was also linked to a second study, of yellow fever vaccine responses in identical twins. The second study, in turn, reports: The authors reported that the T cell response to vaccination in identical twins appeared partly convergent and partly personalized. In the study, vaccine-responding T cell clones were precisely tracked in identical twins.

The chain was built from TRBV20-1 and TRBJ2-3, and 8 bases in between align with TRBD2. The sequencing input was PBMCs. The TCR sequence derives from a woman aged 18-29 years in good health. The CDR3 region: CSERGSTDTQYF. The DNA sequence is TGCAGTGAGCGGGGGTCCACAGATACGCAGTATTTT.